This TCR beta chain was captured in a study of regulatory T cells in long-lasting Graves disease. Arm-PCR of CDR3 regions with iRepertoire HTBI primers generated TCR beta libraries. A single record per CDR3 protein comes from TCRdb applying MiXCR to the multiplex PCR reads. The sample has roughly 250,000 distinct CDR3 sequences; approximately 20% are singletons. Regarding time point: newly diagnosed GD, antithyroid drugs for less than 3 months. Generation of the TCR library employed RNA extracted from PBMCs. The sample was also linked to a second study, of T cells in Graves' hyperthyroidism and ophthalmopathy. That paper states: Primed by the HTBI set, a first-round RT-PCR was run on the TCR CDR3.

Sequenced material: peripheral blood mononuclear cells (PBMCs), taken at new diagnosis, from a patient treated with antithyroid drugs. The source is a woman aged 30 to 39 with Graves disease.

This CDR3 reads CASSSRQGGYDTEAFF. CDR3 in DNA: TGTGCCAGTAGTTCTCGACAGGGAGGGTATGACACTGAAGCTTTCTTT. The chain is built from TRBV19 and TRBJ1-1; 7 bases match TRBD1. The germline V gene has CDR1 LNHDA and CDR2 SQIVND (reference sequence). V was clipped by 5 bases and J by 3 bases; unmatched bases: 12. There are 16 residues in the CDR3.